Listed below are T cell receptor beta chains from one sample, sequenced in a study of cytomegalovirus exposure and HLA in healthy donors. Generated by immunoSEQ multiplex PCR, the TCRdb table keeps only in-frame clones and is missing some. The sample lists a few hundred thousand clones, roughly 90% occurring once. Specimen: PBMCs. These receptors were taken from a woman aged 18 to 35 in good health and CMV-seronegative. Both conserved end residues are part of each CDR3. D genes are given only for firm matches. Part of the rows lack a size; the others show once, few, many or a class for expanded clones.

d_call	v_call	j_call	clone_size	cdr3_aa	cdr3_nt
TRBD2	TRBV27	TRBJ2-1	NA	CASSLMRTSGSDYNEQFF	TGTGCCAGCAGTTTGATGCGGACTAGCGGGTCTGACTACAATGAGCAGTTCTTC
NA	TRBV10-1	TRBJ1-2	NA	CASSGGYGYTF	TGCGCCAGCAGTGGAGGTTATGGCTACACCTTC
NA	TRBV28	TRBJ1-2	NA	CASSKGARYNYGYTF	TGTGCCAGCAGTAAGGGAGCCCGATATAACTATGGCTACACCTTC
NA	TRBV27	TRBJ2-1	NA	CASSLLSRAGLPYNEQFF	TGTGCCAGCAGTTTATTAAGTAGGGCAGGGCTACCCTACAATGAGCAGTTCTTC
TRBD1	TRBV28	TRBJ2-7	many	CASSLGDRALNEQYF	TGTGCCAGCAGTTTAGGAGACAGGGCCCTCAACGAGCAGTACTTC
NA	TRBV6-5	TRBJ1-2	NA	CASSYLRDGYGYTF	TGTGCCAGCAGTTACTTGCGGGACGGCTATGGCTACACCTTC
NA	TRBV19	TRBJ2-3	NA	CASSSPPGGSTDTQYF	TGTGCCAGTAGTTCGCCACCGGGGGGCAGCACAGATACGCAGTATTTT
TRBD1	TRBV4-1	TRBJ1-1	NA	CASSQEDTGALNTEAFF	TGCGCCAGCAGCCAAGAGGATACAGGGGCGCTGAACACTGAAGCTTTCTTT
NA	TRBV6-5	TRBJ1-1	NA	CASSTGRNTEAFF	TGTGCCAGCAGCACCGGGAGGAACACTGAAGCTTTCTTT
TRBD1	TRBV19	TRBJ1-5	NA	CASSIGQGVMGNQPQHF	TGTGCCAGTAGTATAGGGCAGGGGGTAATGGGCAATCAGCCCCAGCATTTT
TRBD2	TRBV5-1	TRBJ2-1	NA	CASSLWAGGSSYNEQFF	TGCGCCAGCAGCTTGTGGGCGGGGGGCAGCTCCTACAATGAGCAGTTCTTC
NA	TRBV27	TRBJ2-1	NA	CASSSRDSGAHNEQFF	TGTGCCAGCAGTTCCAGGGACTCCGGGGCGCACAATGAGCAGTTCTTC
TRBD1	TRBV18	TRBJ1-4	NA	CASSPPPRGTGIVATNEKLFF	TGTGCCAGCTCACCACCTCCGAGGGGGACAGGGATTGTGGCAACTAATGAAAAACTGTTTTTT
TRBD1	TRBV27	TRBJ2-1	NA	CASSTGGNEQFF	TGTGCCAGCAGTACAGGGGGCAATGAGCAGTTCTTC
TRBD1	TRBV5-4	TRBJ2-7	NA	CASSGPGQGAYEQYF	TGTGCCAGCAGCGGCCCGGGACAGGGGGCCTACGAGCAGTACTTC
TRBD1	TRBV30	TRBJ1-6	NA	CAWSPTRGQSPLHF	TGTGCCTGGAGTCCAACGAGGGGGCAATCACCCCTCCACTTT
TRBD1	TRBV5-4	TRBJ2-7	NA	CASSGGQGPKLEQYF	TGTGCCAGCAGCGGGGGACAGGGCCCCAAGCTAGAGCAGTACTTC
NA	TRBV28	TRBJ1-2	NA	CASSLAQGIFNYGYTF	TGTGCCAGCAGCCTCGCTCAGGGGATCTTTAACTATGGCTACACCTTC
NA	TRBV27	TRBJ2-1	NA	CASTPTRELPNEQFF	TGTGCCAGCACTCCTACCCGGGAACTCCCCAATGAGCAGTTCTTC
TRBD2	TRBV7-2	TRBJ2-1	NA	CASSAITSGRALGYNEQFF	TGTGCCAGCAGCGCTATCACTAGCGGGAGGGCCCTCGGGTACAATGAGCAGTTCTTC
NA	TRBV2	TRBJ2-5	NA	CASRDTGTQYF	TGTGCCAGCAGAGACACAGGAACCCAGTACTTC
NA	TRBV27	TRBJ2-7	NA	CASSSKQLARRFEQYF	TGTGCCAGCAGTTCCAAACAACTAGCAAGGCGTTTCGAGCAGTACTTC
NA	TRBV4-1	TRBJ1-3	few	CASSQDQVDLTPGNTIYF	TGCGCCAGCAGCCAAGATCAGGTCGACCTGACACCTGGAAACACCATATATTTT
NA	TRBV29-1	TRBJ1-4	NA	CSGSTAINEKLFF	TGCAGCGGATCGACAGCCATTAATGAAAAACTGTTTTTT
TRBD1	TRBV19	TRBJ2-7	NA	CASRRGTGGIYEQYF	TGTGCCAGTAGGAGGGGAACAGGGGGTATATACGAGCAGTACTTC
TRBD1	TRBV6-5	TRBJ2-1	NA	CASREDRGLNNEQFF	TGTGCCAGCCGCGAAGACAGGGGGCTTAACAATGAGCAGTTCTTC
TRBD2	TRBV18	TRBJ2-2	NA	CASSPPTSGQNTGELFF	TGTGCCAGCTCACCGCCGACTAGCGGACAGAACACCGGGGAGCTGTTTTTT
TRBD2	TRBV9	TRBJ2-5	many	CASSVGGGGETQYF	TGTGCCAGCAGCGTAGGTGGGGGAGGGGAGACCCAGTACTTC
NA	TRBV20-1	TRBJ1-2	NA	CSALDRYGYTF	TGCAGTGCTCTTGACAGATATGGCTACACCTTC
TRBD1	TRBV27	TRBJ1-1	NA	CASTVDRADTEAFF	TGTGCCAGCACCGTAGACAGGGCGGACACTGAAGCTTTCTTT
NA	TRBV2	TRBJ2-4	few	CASFLGAGQSIQYF	TGTGCCAGCTTCCTGGGGGCGGGACAGAGCATTCAGTACTTC
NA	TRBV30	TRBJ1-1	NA	CAWSPGVGTGIPF	NA
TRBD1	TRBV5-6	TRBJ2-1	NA	CASSLWGQVYNEQFF	TGTGCCAGCAGCTTATGGGGACAGGTCTACAATGAGCAGTTCTTC
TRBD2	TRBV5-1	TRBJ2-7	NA	CASSVTGTSGYYEQYF	TGCGCCAGCAGCGTGACCGGGACTAGCGGTTACTACGAGCAGTACTTC
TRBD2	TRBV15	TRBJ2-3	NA	CATSPAGLADTQYF	TGTGCCACCAGCCCAGCGGGACTCGCAGATACGCAGTATTTT
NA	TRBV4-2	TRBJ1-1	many	CASSQPEGSGDTEAFF	TGTGCCAGCAGCCAACCTGAAGGGTCAGGGGACACTGAAGCTTTCTTT
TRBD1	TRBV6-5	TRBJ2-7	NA	CASNPTGTYEQYF	TGTGCCAGCAATCCGACAGGGACCTACGAGCAGTACTTC
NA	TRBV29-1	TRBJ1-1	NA	CSSGENTEAFF	TGCAGCTCGGGGGAGAACACTGAAGCTTTCTTT
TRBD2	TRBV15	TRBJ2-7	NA	CATSRDLGGAGTSTRDEQYF	TGTGCCACCAGCAGAGATCTAGGCGGAGCGGGGACCTCCACTCGGGACGAGCAGTACTTC
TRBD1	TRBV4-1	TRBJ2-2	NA	CASSPGQTNTGELFF	TGCGCCAGCAGCCCGGGACAGACGAACACCGGGGAGCTGTTTTTT
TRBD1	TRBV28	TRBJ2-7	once	CASSSLRDRDVAGTYEQYF	TGTGCCAGCAGTTCCCTCCGGGACAGGGATGTAGCGGGCACCTACGAGCAGTACTTC
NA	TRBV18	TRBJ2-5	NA	CASSPPGGETQYF	TGTGCCAGCTCACCTCCCGGGGGAGAGACCCAGTACTTC
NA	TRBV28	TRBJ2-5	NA	CASSLHRKEKETQYF	TGTGCCAGCAGTTTACACAGAAAAGAGAAAGAGACCCAGTACTTC
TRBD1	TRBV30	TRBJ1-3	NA	CAWSPLGTAHSGNTIYF	TGTGCCTGGAGTCCCTTAGGGACAGCTCACTCTGGAAACACCATATATTTT
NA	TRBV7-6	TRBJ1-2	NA	CASSFRDFVGYTF	TGTGCCAGCAGCTTCCGGGACTTCGTTGGCTACACCTTC
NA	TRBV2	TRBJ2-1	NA	CASSEVVGVYNEQFF	TGTGCCAGCAGTGAGGTGGTGGGAGTCTACAATGAGCAGTTCTTC
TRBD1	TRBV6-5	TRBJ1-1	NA	CASSPTWAGGTEAFF	TGTGCCAGCAGTCCCACCTGGGCAGGGGGCACTGAAGCTTTCTTT
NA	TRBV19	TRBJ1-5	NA	CASSIADQPQHF	TGTGCCAGTAGTATAGCCGATCAGCCCCAGCATTTT
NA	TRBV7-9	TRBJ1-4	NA	CASSNYREKLFF	TGTGCCAGCAGCAATTATCGGGAAAAACTGTTTTTT
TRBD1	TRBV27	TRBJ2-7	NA	CASSPTGTGYYEQYF	TGTGCCAGCAGTCCGACCGGGACAGGGTATTACGAGCAGTACTTC
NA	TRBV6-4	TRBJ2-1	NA	CASSEEGGENEQFF	TGTGCCAGCAGTGAGGAAGGGGGGGAGAATGAGCAGTTCTTC
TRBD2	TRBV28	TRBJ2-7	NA	CASSLVTSGRTRYEQYF	TGTGCCAGCAGTTTAGTGACTAGCGGGAGGACCCGATACGAGCAGTACTTC
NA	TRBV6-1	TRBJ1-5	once	CASKIERNQPQHF	TGTGCCAGCAAAATCGAGCGGAATCAGCCCCAGCATTTT
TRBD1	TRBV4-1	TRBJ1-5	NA	CASSQYGTGRGGNQPQHF	TGCGCCAGCAGCCAGTACGGGACAGGGAGAGGAGGCAATCAGCCCCAGCATTTT
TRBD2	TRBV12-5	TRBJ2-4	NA	CASGFRAGGPPGNIQYF	TGTGCTAGTGGTTTTCGAGCGGGAGGGCCCCCAGGAAACATTCAGTACTTC
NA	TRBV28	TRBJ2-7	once	CASSLRQGGAHF	TGTGCCAGCAGTTTAAGGCAGGGCGGTGCGCACTTC
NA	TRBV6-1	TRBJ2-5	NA	CASSEIVGGTQYF	TGTGCCAGCAGTGAAATTGTCGGGGGGACCCAGTACTTC
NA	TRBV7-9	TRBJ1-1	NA	CASSADSLNTEAFF	TGTGCCAGCAGCGCGGACAGCTTGAACACTGAAGCTTTCTTT
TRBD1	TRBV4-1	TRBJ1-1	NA	CASSQAGTGRLEKPFF	TGCGCCAGCAGCCAGGCTGGGACAGGCCGACTAGAGAAGCCTTTCTTT